This TCR beta chain was found in a study of cytomegalovirus exposure and HLA in healthy donors. Turning to the study itself: Of the donors genotyped, 398 in all, about 80% fell in the Caucasian-associated ancestry cluster.

Comments on this clone: The target antigen is unknown.

Findings and limits, study-wide: TCR beta sequences numbering over 15,000 were associated with HLA alleles at 0.05 false discovery rate in a later analysis. Associated with cytomegalovirus, according to the listing, were 150 to 200 TCR beta chains. Later analysis identified a missense DCLRE1C variant that was linked to TCR beta V- and J-gene trimming.

Germline trimming cut 3 bases from V and 5 bases from J; bases unmatched to any gene: 6. The CDR3 totals 14 residues. CDR1 and CDR2 (germline): LNHNV, YYDKDF (reference sequence). The PCR contained 60 Vbeta and 13 Jbeta primers. Here immunoSEQ multiplex PCR was the method, and the copy in TCRdb shows in-frame clones only, minus some. The sample holds around 72,000 clones, 65% to 70% seen once. Sample: PBMCs. V usage is TRBV15 and J usage is TRBJ1-2, with 7 bases aligning to TRBD1. The clonotype originates from a man aged 35 to 55 in good health and CMV-seropositive. CDR3 in DNA: TGTGCCACCAGCAGGGAACCGACAGGGTATGGCTACACCTTC. Translating it yields CATSREPTGYGYTF.